Below are 10 T cell receptor beta chains sequenced from a single sample in a study of identical twins. TCRdb ran MiXCR on the 5' RACE reads and lists one entry per CDR3 protein. The table shows around 300,000 distinct CDR3 sequences, with about 8.9% occurring only once. The sample was also linked to a second study, of yellow fever vaccine responses in identical twins.

Sequencing was performed on memory (CD45RO+) T cells sorted from blood. These receptors all come from a woman younger than 35 in good health.

This clonotype was seen only a few times. V and J are TRBV27 and TRBJ2-3, with D perhaps matching TRBD1 (6 bases). The ends were cut back, 6 bases at V and 3 bases at J, with 13 bases in the middle. This CDR3 comprises 14 residues. Germline V gene sequence: CDR1 MNHEY, CDR2 SMNVEV (reference sequence). The CDR3 reads CASRQGFMTDTQYF. The CDR3 DNA reads TGTGCCAGCAGACAGGGTTTTATGACAGATACGCAGTATTTT.

This clonotype was counted at least ten times. This chain's CDR3 is CASSSSFVGGEQFF. Written as DNA, the CDR3 is TGTGCCAGCAGCTCGTCCTTTGTCGGCGGGGAGCAGTTCTTC. V and J are TRBV11-1 and TRBJ2-1, with TRBD2 as a possible D gene (5 bases). Per germline, CDR1 SGHAT and CDR2 FQDESV (reference sequence). This CDR3 contains 14 residues. V was pared by 4 bases and J by 10 bases, with 17 bases between.

This clonotype has just a few counts. This chain connects TRBV20-1 to TRBJ2-1, with 8 bases aligning to TRBD2. The germline V gene encodes CDR1 DFQATT and CDR2 SNEGSKA (reference sequence). Germline trimming cut 6 bases from V and 5 bases from J; bases unmatched to any gene: 12. The CDR3 has 15 amino acids. Here the CDR3 DNA reads TGCAGTGCCGACCAATTTAGCGGGACAAACAATGAGCAGTTCTTC. Protein: CSADQFSGTNNEQFF.

This clonotype was seen ten or more times. The chain is built from TRBV7-9 and TRBJ1-1, with D unclear. Germline CDR1 SEHNR, CDR2 FQNEAQ (reference sequence). This CDR3 has 12 amino acids. V was pared by 5 bases and J by 8 bases, with 12 bases between. CDR3 nucleotides: TGTGCCAGCAGCCCCCTGTCGAGGGAAGCTTTCTTT. Encoded protein: CASSPLSREAFF.

This clonotype was seen many times. The gene calls are TRBV6-6 and TRBJ2-2; a weak D match, TRBD2 (6 bases). This CDR3 is 15 amino acids long. Trimming cost V 2 bases and J 5 bases, with 12 bases left between them. The germline V gene has CDR1 MNHNY and CDR2 SVGAGI (reference sequence). The CDR3 protein is CASSYRQGGTGELFF. CDR3 in DNA: TGTGCCAGCAGTTACCGGCAGGGAGGTACCGGGGAGCTGTTTTTT.

V is TRBV18 and J is TRBJ1-3; D remains unclear. The CDR3 is 17 residues long. Germline CDR1 reads KGHSH; CDR2 reads LQKENI. V was cut by 3 bases and J by 0 bases, with 15 bases left in between. CDR3 residues: CASSPALSQSSGNTIYF. In nucleotides, the CDR3 is TGTGCCAGCTCACCTGCCCTAAGTCAGAGCTCTGGAAACACCATATATTTT.

This clonotype was seen more than once but under ten times. The CDR3 sequence is CASSWGGNSYNEQFF. The CDR3 coding sequence is TGTGCCAGCAGTTGGGGCGGGAACAGTTACAATGAGCAGTTCTTC. This chain links TRBV27 with TRBJ2-1; a weak D match, TRBD2 (6 bases). V was clipped by 4 bases and J by 4 bases, with 14 bases between them. The CDR3 is made up of 15 amino acids. The germline CDR1 and CDR2 sequences are MNHEY and SMNVEV (reference sequence).

V gene TRBV4-1 combines with J gene TRBJ2-7; 14 bases match TRBD2. The germline gives CDR1 MGHRA, CDR2 YSYEKL. The V segment lost 3 bases and the J segment 7 bases; nucleotides outside the gene matches: 5. The CDR3 is made up of 15 amino acids. This chain's CDR3 is CASSQGLAGDWEQYF. The CDR3 coding sequence is TGCGCCAGCAGCCAGGGACTAGCGGGAGATTGGGAGCAGTACTTC.

There are a few counts of this clonotype. The chain links TRBV10-3 to TRBJ2-7; 7 positions match TRBD1. With 0 bases clipped from V and 7 bases from J, the junction kept 3 bases outside the gene matches. The germline CDR1 and CDR2 sequences are ENHRY and SYGVKD. This CDR3 region has 13 residues. As DNA, the CDR3 is TGTGCCATCAGTGAGTCTCGACAGGGAGAGCAGTACGTC. Amino acids: CAISESRQGEQYV.

Details on this clonotype: A read error may be the cause here, since a much bigger clone is one base away. The chain combines TRBV5-1 with TRBJ2-4; TRBD2 matches 7 bases. The CDR3 runs to 14 residues. V trimming: 5 bases; J trimming: 6 bases; junction bases outside the gene matches: 8. CDR1 and CDR2 (germline): SGHRS, YFSETQ. The CDR3 spells CASRENGGSNIQYF. CDR3 bases: TGCGCCAGCAGGGAAAACGGGGGGTCAAACATTCAGTACTTC.